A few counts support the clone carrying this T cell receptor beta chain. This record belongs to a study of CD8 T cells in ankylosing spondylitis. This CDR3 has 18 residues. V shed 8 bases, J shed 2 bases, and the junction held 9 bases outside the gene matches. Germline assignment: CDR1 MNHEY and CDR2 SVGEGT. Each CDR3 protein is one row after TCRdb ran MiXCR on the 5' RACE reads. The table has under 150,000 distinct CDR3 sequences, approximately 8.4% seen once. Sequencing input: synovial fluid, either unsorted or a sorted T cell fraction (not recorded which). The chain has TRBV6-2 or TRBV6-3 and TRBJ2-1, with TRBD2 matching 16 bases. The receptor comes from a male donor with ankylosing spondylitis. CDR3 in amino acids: CASPETGLAGGPYNEQFF. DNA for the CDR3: TGTGCCAGCCCGGAAACGGGACTAGCGGGAGGGCCCTACAATGAGCAGTTCTTC.